This entry describes one TCR beta chain. Its specificity is not known. PCR employed 60 Vbeta and 13 Jbeta primers. Profiling relied on immunoSEQ multiplex PCR, and the TCRdb table lists in-frame clones only, not all of them. Its table records some 130,000 clones. The sample belongs to a study of cytomegalovirus exposure and HLA in healthy donors. Regarding the study as a whole: Among TCR sequences, most were rare, though some public TCRs appeared in many donors. Using a false discovery rate of 0.05, a later analysis showed that 15,000 to 20,000 TCR beta sequences were associated with HLA alleles.

V was clipped by 2 bases and J by 6 bases; unmatched bases: 0. Germline V gene data show CDR1 as MNHNY and CDR2 as SVGAGI (reference sequence). The CDR3 sequence is 13 residues long. The V gene is TRBV6-6, the J gene TRBJ1-1; 10 bases match TRBD1. The sequenced material came from PBMCs. This TCR was recovered from a man aged 18 to 35 in good health and CMV-seronegative. CDR3 bases: TGTGCCAGCAGTTACGGACAGGGGGCTGAAGCTTTCTTT. Translated: CASSYGQGAEAFF.